Below are 23 T cell receptor beta chains sequenced from a single sample in a study of brain T cells in children with intractable seizures. Only in-frame clones appear in the TCRdb table, and some are missing; sequencing was by immunoSEQ multiplex PCR. The sample includes about 22,000 clones, 85% to 95% of them seen just once. This specimen was peripheral blood, taken at surgery. These TCRs come from a boy between 5 and 17 years old with focal cortical dysplasia and intractable seizures.

V and J are TRBV7-9 and TRBJ2-7, with D possibly being TRBD1 (5 bases). From germline, CDR1 is SEHNR and CDR2 FQNEAQ (reference sequence). V was trimmed by 4 bases and J by 3 bases, leaving 7 bases between them. The CDR3 consists of 12 residues. CDR3 loop: CASSYDSYEQYV. DNA of the CDR3: TGTGCCAGCAGCTATGACAGCTACGAGCAGTACGTC.

The V and J genes are TRBV2 and TRBJ1-2, with 9 bases matching TRBD1. With V trimmed by 7 bases and J by 3 bases, 6 bases remained unmatched. The CDR3 contains 14 residues. CDR1 is SNHLY and CDR2 is FYNNEI in the germline V gene. Written as DNA, the CDR3 is TGTGCCAGCAAACAGGGGGCGCTGGACTATGGCTACACCTTC. Protein sequence: CASKQGALDYGYTF.

The CDR3, as DNA: TGTGCCACCAGTGATTTGCCGCCTACTAGATCTACGGTCTATGGCTACACCTTC. This encodes CATSDLPPTRSTVYGYTF. The chain joins TRBV24-1 to TRBJ1-2, with D hard to call. The ends were cut back, 0 bases at V and 4 bases at J, with 20 bases in the middle. The CDR3 extends over 18 amino acids. Germline CDR1 reads KGHDR; CDR2 reads SFDVKD.

The rearrangement uses TRBV5-1 and TRBJ2-3, with a possible D match to TRBD2 (5 bases). Trimming took 0 bases from V and 5 from J, leaving 10 bases between them. Per the germline V gene, CDR1 is SGHRS and CDR2 is YFSETQ. CDR3 length: 14 amino acids. The CDR3 DNA reads as TGCGCCAGCAGCTTGGGCGGGCCCATAGATACGCAGTATTTT. Protein sequence: CASSLGGPIDTQYF.

CDR3 protein: CASSHPMDGYNEQFF. The CDR3 region has the DNA TGTGCCAGCAGCCATCCCATGGACGGATACAATGAGCAGTTCTTC. The chain has TRBV7-9 and TRBJ2-1; no definite D call. The length of the CDR3 is 15 residues. With 5 bases removed from V and 4 bases from J, the gap between germline ends came to 15 bases. The V gene's germline CDR1 is SEHNR and CDR2 FQNEAQ (reference sequence).

V usage is TRBV7-3 and J usage is TRBJ1-1; D gene ambiguous. Germline V CDR1 and CDR2: SGHTA, FQGTGA. The CDR3 consists of 13 residues. Trimming removed 5 bases from V and 7 bases from J, with 14 bases in between. The CDR3 here is CASSPEPGSEAFF. The CDR3 bases are TGTGCCAGCAGCCCAGAACCGGGCAGTGAAGCTTTCTTT.

The J gene is TRBJ2-7, the V gene TRBV7-3; perhaps TRBD2 as D (6 bases). V was cut by 1 base and J by 7 bases, with 20 bases left in between. Per germline, CDR1 SGHTA and CDR2 FQGTGA. CDR3 length equals 16 residues. CDR3 DNA: TGTGCCAGCAGCTTAAATCCCCCGGGAGTGGGGGGTGAGCAGTACGTC. Its protein product is CASSLNPPGVGGEQYV.

The J gene is TRBJ1-5, the V gene TRBV2; D call uncertain. From germline, CDR1 is SNHLY and CDR2 FYNNEI. CDR3 length: 16 amino acids. V was shortened by 3 bases and J by 0 bases, with 12 bases between the two germline ends. This CDR3 reads CASSEEQLYSNQPQHF. The CDR3 DNA is TGTGCCAGCAGTGAGGAACAACTCTATAGCAATCAGCCCCAGCATTTT.

The chain links TRBV12-3 or TRBV12-4 to TRBJ1-1, with unresolved D. The CDR3 covers 11 residues. V was cut by 6 bases and J by 11 bases, with 13 bases left in between. As DNA, the CDR3 is TGTGCCAGCAGGGTACTACTCCAGGCTTTCTTT. Translation gives CASRVLLQAFF.

This clone has a single count. The rearrangement joins TRBV9 to TRBJ2-5; D gene uncertain. The V end was cut by 4 bases, the J end by 4 bases, with 14 bases between. The CDR3 is made up of 14 amino acids. The germline V gene has CDR1 SGDLS and CDR2 YYNGEE. This chain's CDR3 is CASSPGQVVETQYF. CDR3 DNA: TGTGCCAGCAGCCCCGGGCAGGTAGTAGAGACCCAGTACTTC. Drawing the rest from reference TRBV9 and TRBJ2-5, the complete variable domain is DSGVTQTPKHLITATGQRVTLRCSPRSGDLSVYWYQQSLDQGLQFLIQYYNGEERAKGNILERFSAQQFPDLHSELNLSSLELGDSALYFCASSPGQVVETQYFGPGTRLLVL.

The chain recombines TRBV6-5 with TRBJ1-1; the match to TRBD1 covers 7 bases. Trimming removed 0 bases from V and 0 bases from J; junction bases left unmatched: 1. The CDR3 runs to 15 residues. CDR1 and CDR2 from the germline V gene are MNHEY and SVGAGI. The CDR3 sequence is CASSYSGQLNTEAFF. In DNA form, the CDR3 reads TGTGCCAGCAGTTACTCGGGACAGCTGAACACTGAAGCTTTCTTT.

This clone was recorded only once. The chain recombines TRBV2 with TRBJ2-7, with D perhaps TRBD2 (6 bases). The V and J ends lost 5 bases and 9 bases respectively, with 14 bases between them. Germline V lookup: CDR1 SNHLY, CDR2 FYNNEI. CDR3 size: 12 residues. The chain's CDR3 is CASSSGSGGQYF. CDR3 DNA: TGTGCCAGCAGTTCCGGGTCCGGGGGGCAGTACTTC.

V usage is TRBV5-5 and J usage is TRBJ2-7; 7 bases are shared with TRBD1. This CDR3 comprises 16 residues. The germline V gene encodes CDR1 SGHKS and CDR2 YYEKEE (reference sequence). V lost 0 bases to trimming and J lost 2 bases; unmatched junction nucleotides: 8. CDR3 DNA sequence: TGTGCCAGCAGCTTGGCCAGGGGTCAGGGGGCCTACGAGCAGTACTTC. This gives the protein CASSLARGQGAYEQYF.

V usage is TRBV5-1 and J usage is TRBJ1-2, with D possibly being TRBD1 (5 bases). This CDR3 comprises 14 residues. Trimming removed 5 bases from V and 9 bases from J, with 20 bases in between. Germline-derived CDR1 and CDR2 are SGHRS and YFSETQ. The CDR3 region has the DNA TGCGCCAGCAGTCCAGACATGTCCGGGGGAAGCTACACCTTC. Translating gives CASSPDMSGGSYTF. Using reference TRBV5-1 and TRBJ1-2 for the parts outside the CDR3, the full variable domain is KAGVTQTPRYLIKTRGQQVTLSCSPISGHRSVSWYQQTPGQGLQFLFEYFSETQRNKGNFPGRFSGRQFSNSRSEMNVSTLELGDSALYLCASSPDMSGGSYTFGSGTRLTVV.

The V gene is TRBV4-1, the J gene TRBJ2-7; D is perhaps TRBD1 (6 bases). CDR1 is MGHRA, CDR2 YSYEKL, per germline. The V end lost 3 bases, the J end lost 3 bases, and 15 bases lay between the germline ends. This CDR3 comprises 15 residues. CDR3 protein: CASSHPGTLLYEQYF. In DNA form, the CDR3 reads TGCGCCAGCAGCCACCCCGGGACACTTCTCTACGAGCAGTACTTC.

V is TRBV7-9 and J is TRBJ1-5, with D possibly TRBD1 on 5 matching bases. The CDR3 runs 13 residues. Germline V gene sequence: CDR1 SEHNR, CDR2 FQNEAQ (reference sequence). The V gene lost 8 bases and the J gene lost 3 bases, with 11 bases spanning the gap. CDR3 sequence: CASQGSFNQPQHF. In DNA form, the CDR3 reads TGTGCCAGCCAGGGTTCCTTCAATCAGCCCCAGCATTTT.

The chain recombines TRBV5-1 with TRBJ2-3; D is unclear. Germline V gene data show CDR1 as SGHRS and CDR2 as YFSETQ. The CDR3 is 14 residues long. V was pared by 7 bases and J by 0 bases, with 12 bases between. The CDR3 bases are TGCGCCAGCGGGCTTGATCGGAGCACAGATACGCAGTATTTT. Amino acids: CASGLDRSTDTQYF.

The genes are TRBV9 and TRBJ2-3; 16 bases match TRBD2. The CDR3 is 17 residues long. CDR1 and CDR2 from the germline V gene are SGDLS and YYNGEE. J was trimmed by 1 base and V by 2 bases; bases with no gene match: 1. The CDR3 here is CASSVGLAGGGTDTQYF. In DNA, the CDR3 is TGTGCCAGCAGCGTGGGACTAGCGGGGGGGGGCACAGATACGCAGTATTTT.

This chain uses TRBV29-1 with TRBJ1-2; 9 nucleotides align to TRBD1. Losses at the gene ends were 6 bases for V and 7 bases for J; bases not matched to a gene: 9. CDR3 size: 13 residues. In germline, CDR1 is SQVTM, CDR2 ANQGSEA. The CDR3 DNA reads as TGCAGCGTCGCTTCGGGGACAGGGCTTGGCTACACCTTC. Translated: CSVASGTGLGYTF.

This chain joins TRBV6-5 and TRBJ2-3; 9 nucleotides line up with TRBD1. This CDR3 is built from 13 residues. V lost 7 bases to trimming and J lost 4 bases; unmatched junction nucleotides: 3. Germline CDR1 MNHEY, CDR2 SVGAGI. CDR3 protein: CASKRQGADTQYF. CDR3 coding DNA: TGTGCCAGCAAACGACAGGGGGCAGATACGCAGTATTTT.

CDR3 in amino acids: CASSHGEAYEQYV. The DNA for the CDR3 is TGTGCCAGCAGCCACGGCGAGGCGTACGAGCAGTACGTC. This chain connects TRBV3-1 (or the pseudogene TRBV3-2) to TRBJ2-7; D unclear. V was trimmed by 3 bases and J by 4 bases, leaving 10 bases between them. This CDR3 is 13 amino acids long. Germline assignment: CDR1 LGHDT and CDR2 YNNKEL (reference sequence).

The CDR3 reads CASSLADDPQLASFPFYEQYV. The CDR3 region has the DNA TGTGCCAGCAGCTTAGCCGACGATCCTCAACTAGCTTCTTTTCCCTTCTACGAGCAGTACGTC. The chain carries TRBV7-2 and TRBJ2-7; possibly TRBD2 for D (6 bases). Trimming took off 0 bases at V and 3 bases at J, with 30 bases between the two ends. CDR3 size: 21 residues. CDR1 is SGHTA and CDR2 is FQGNSA in the germline V gene.

This sequence joins TRBV12-3 or TRBV12-4 and TRBJ1-2; a possible D gene is TRBD1 (6 bases). This CDR3 is 13 amino acids long. Trimming stripped 0 bases from V and 4 bases from J, with 6 bases between. DNA for the CDR3: TGTGCCAGCAGTTTAGCAGGGGGCTATGGCTACACCTTC. Translation: CASSLAGGYGYTF.